Presented here are 20 T cell receptor beta chains from one specimen sequenced in a study of OX40 agonist ivuxolimab in advanced cancers. Some clones are missing from TCRdb's copy, which holds only in-frame ones; the method was immunoSEQ multiplex PCR. Found here are about 37,000 clones, roughly 80% of them singletons; the top ten hold about 35%. The sample here was CD4+ or CD8+ T cells sorted from blood, taken in a trial of the OX40 agonist ivuxolimab. These receptor sequences come from an adult with an advanced solid tumor such as melanoma, head and neck, liver or kidney cancer.

This chain connects TRBV12-5 to TRBJ2-5; D may be TRBD2 (6 bases). Trimming left V 3 bases short and J 2 bases short, with 13 bases between. The CDR3 length is 15 residues. The germline gives CDR1 LGHNT, CDR2 FRNRAP. The chain's CDR3 is CASGFGTPGQETQYF. CDR3 in DNA: TGTGCTAGTGGTTTTGGGACTCCCGGGCAAGAGACCCAGTACTTC.

The chain employs TRBV27 and TRBJ2-7; D gene ambiguous. CDR3 length: 15 residues. The germline CDR1 and CDR2 sequences are MNHEY and SMNVEV (reference sequence). The germline V and J ends were trimmed by 5 bases and 3 bases, with 17 bases remaining between them. The chain's CDR3 is CASSPSAANYYEQYF. As DNA, the CDR3 is TGTGCCAGCAGTCCCTCAGCCGCAAACTACTACGAGCAGTACTTC.

V gene TRBV19 combines with J gene TRBJ2-7; 7 bases are shared with TRBD1. The germline gives CDR1 LNHDA, CDR2 SQIVND (reference sequence). This CDR3 comprises 14 residues. J gave up 3 bases and V 3 bases, and 5 bases lay outside the gene matches. CDR3: CASSIGTANYEQYF. CDR3 bases: TGTGCCAGTAGTATCGGGACAGCTAACTACGAGCAGTACTTC.

The CDR3 reads CASSPRTSGTDTQYF. CDR3 in DNA: TGTGCCAGCTCACCGCGGACTAGCGGAACAGATACGCAGTATTTT. The chain couples TRBV18 to TRBJ2-3; TRBD2 aligns across 10 bases. V was clipped by 3 bases and J by 3 bases; unmatched bases: 3. The CDR3 has 15 amino acids. Germline V gene lookup returns CDR1 KGHSH and CDR2 LQKENI.

The CDR3 spells CASSPGDATNEKLFF. DNA of the CDR3: TGTGCCAGCAGCCCCGGGGATGCAACTAATGAAAAACTGTTTTTT. The chain couples TRBV9 to TRBJ1-4, with D unclear. Germline values: CDR1 SGDLS, CDR2 YYNGEE. The CDR3 has 15 residues. Deletions cut 4 bases from V and 0 bases from J, with 10 bases between.

The rearrangement joins TRBV29-1 to TRBJ2-3; D unresolved. The CDR3 is made up of 14 amino acids. The ends were cut back, 4 bases at V and 0 bases at J, with 11 bases in the middle. CDR1 SQVTM and CDR2 ANQGSEA come from the germline V gene. The CDR3 DNA is TGCAGCGTTGTCCTACCTTCTAGCACAGATACGCAGTATTTT. Protein: CSVVLPSSTDTQYF.

V gene TRBV28 combines with J gene TRBJ1-6, with D uncertain. The CDR3 runs 14 residues. CDR1 MDHEN and CDR2 SYDVKM come from the germline V gene. V was shortened by 2 bases and J by 6 bases, with 8 bases between the two germline ends. CDR3 region: CASSLQVINSPLHF. Here the CDR3 DNA reads TGTGCCAGCAGTTTACAGGTGATTAATTCACCCCTCCACTTT.

This chain links TRBV5-1 with TRBJ2-3, with 9 bases matching TRBD1. The length of the CDR3 is 14 residues. CDR1 is SGHRS, CDR2 YFSETQ, per germline. The ends lost 1 base at V and 8 bases at J; junction bases unmatched: 5. The CDR3 DNA reads as TGCGCCAGCAGCTTGACAGGGGGCGAACGTACGCAGTATTTT. It encodes CASSLTGGERTQYF.

The chain joins TRBV11-3 to TRBJ2-7, with D perhaps being TRBD1 or TRBD2 (6 bases each). The V gene lost 5 bases and the J gene lost 1 base, with 9 bases spanning the gap. Per germline, CDR1 SGHNT and CDR2 YENEEA. The CDR3 extends over 13 amino acids. The CDR3: CASSRGQSYEQYF. The CDR3, as DNA: TGTGCCAGCAGCCGGGGGCAGTCCTACGAGCAGTACTTC.

This clone occurred once. The chain recombines TRBV7-9 with TRBJ2-5; D unclear. This CDR3 has 12 amino acids. V gave up 2 bases and J gave up 4 bases, with 5 bases separating them. Per germline, CDR1 SEHNR and CDR2 FQNEAQ (reference sequence). CDR3 sequence reads: CASSLMGETQYF. The CDR3 DNA reads as TGTGCCAGCAGCTTAATGGGAGAGACCCAGTACTTC.

The chain carries TRBV7-3 and TRBJ2-7, with TRBD2 as a possible D gene (5 bases). The CDR3 consists of 13 residues. Germline values: CDR1 SGHTA, CDR2 FQGTGA. V was clipped by 4 bases and J by 5 bases, with 12 bases between them. CDR3 residues: CASSSLRENEQYF. The CDR3 DNA sequence: TGTGCCAGCAGCTCCCTGAGGGAGAACGAGCAGTACTTC.

V is TRBV27 and J is TRBJ2-2, with 9 bases identical to TRBD1. CDR1 is MNHEY, CDR2 SMNVEV, per germline (reference sequence). This CDR3 has 15 amino acids. Trimming removed 6 bases from V and 7 bases from J; junction bases left unmatched: 9. CDR3 DNA sequence: TGTGCCAGCAGGACAACAGGGGGCGCAAACGGGGAGCTGTTTTTT. This gives the protein CASRTTGGANGELFF.

V usage is TRBV7-2 and J usage is TRBJ2-7, with 8 bases matching TRBD1. V was pared by 2 bases and J by 8 bases, with 8 bases of the junction left unmatched. Germline assignment: CDR1 SGHTA and CDR2 FQGNSA. CDR3 size: 14 residues. CDR3 DNA: TGTGCCAGCAGCTTAATGACAGGGGAGGTGAAGCAGTACTTC. Its translation: CASSLMTGEVKQYF.

CDR3: CASAPRGDNPYNEQFF. CDR3 DNA sequence: TGTGCCAGCGCTCCAAGGGGGGACAATCCCTACAATGAGCAGTTCTTC. The rearrangement uses TRBV9 and TRBJ2-1; the D gene could be TRBD1 or TRBD2 (6 bases each). Trimming removed 7 bases at V and 2 bases at J, with 19 bases between. This CDR3 spans 16 amino acids. Per germline, CDR1 SGDLS and CDR2 YYNGEE.

The CDR3 DNA is TGTGCCAGCAGCCCGGGACAACAATCGTACGAGCAGTACTTC. The encoded protein is CASSPGQQSYEQYF. The V and J genes are TRBV7-8 and TRBJ2-7, with D possibly matching TRBD1 (6 bases). This CDR3 has 14 amino acids. Germline V gene lookup returns CDR1 SGHVS and CDR2 FQNEAQ. V shed 5 bases and J shed 4 bases, with 15 bases lying between them.

The chain carries TRBV28 and TRBJ2-7; perhaps D is TRBD1 or TRBD2 (6 bases each). The CDR3 length is 15 residues. V was shortened by 8 bases and J by 5 bases, with 22 bases between the two germline ends. Germline CDR1 is MDHEN and CDR2 is SYDVKM. The CDR3 DNA sequence: TGTGCCAGCTCACTTGGAGGGGGTAGCCTCGACGAGCAGTACTTC. It translates to CASSLGGGSLDEQYF.

V gene TRBV5-1 combines with J gene TRBJ2-5; D might be TRBD2 (7 bases). This CDR3 is 15 amino acids long. V lost 0 bases and J lost 5, with 14 bases in between. CDR1 and CDR2 (germline): SGHRS, YFSETQ. In nucleotides, the CDR3 is TGCGCCAGCAGCTTGGTGGCGGGGGCGGGTGAGACCCAGTACTTC. Amino acids: CASSLVAGAGETQYF.

This sequence joins TRBV28 and TRBJ1-1; D uncertain. The CDR3 loop spans 12 amino acids. V shed 7 bases and J shed 8 bases, with 14 bases lying between them. Germline V gene data show CDR1 as MDHEN and CDR2 as SYDVKM. The CDR3 DNA follows: TGTGCCAGCACTCCCAACCACAGAGAAGCTTTCTTT. This codes for CASTPNHREAFF. Variable domain in full (rest from reference TRBV28 and TRBJ1-1): DVKVTQSSRYLVKRTGEKVFLECVQDMDHENMFWYRQDPGLGLRLIYFSYDVKMKEKGDIPEGYSVSREKKERFSLILESASTNQTSMYLCASTPNHREAFFGQGTRLTVV.

The genes are TRBV6-1 and TRBJ1-1; 10 positions match TRBD1. The CDR3 has 17 amino acids. Per germline, CDR1 MNHNS and CDR2 SASEGT. V lost 4 bases to trimming and J lost 0 bases; unmatched junction nucleotides: 8. DNA for the CDR3: TGTGCCAGCAGTGCCGGGACAGGGGTAATGGTGAACACTGAAGCTTTCTTT. Its translation is CASSAGTGVMVNTEAFF.

The gene calls are TRBV7-8 and TRBJ2-1; D is unresolved. V was shortened by 1 base and J by 5 bases, with 9 bases between the two germline ends. From germline, CDR1 is SGHVS and CDR2 FQNEAQ. This CDR3 comprises 14 residues. The CDR3, as DNA: TGTGCCAGCAGCTTAGAGTGGACGGACAATGAGCAGTTCTTC. Its translation: CASSLEWTDNEQFF.